This T cell receptor (beta chain) was identified in a study of cytomegalovirus exposure and HLA in healthy donors. Profiling relied on immunoSEQ multiplex PCR, and the TCRdb table lists in-frame clones only, not all of them. This table has around 150,000 clones, less than 90% appearing once. This clone was detected only once. Germline lookup yields CDR1 LNHDA and CDR2 SQIVND (reference sequence). The CDR3 has 14 residues. Trimming left V 1 base short and J 8 bases short, with 9 bases between. This chain uses TRBV19 with TRBJ1-6; the D is unclear. Specimen: PBMCs. This sequence originates from a woman aged 30 to 39 in good health and CMV-seronegative. CDR3 sequence (DNA): TGTGCCAGTAGTATAGGGACCATGGATTCACCCCTCCACTTT. This sequence encodes CASSIGTMDSPLHF.